The 18 T cell receptor beta chains below all came from one sample that was sequenced in a study of blood T cells in healthy people across ages. Sample-barcoded 5' priming and a J-beta primer mix drove a second PCR of 7 to 11 cycles. TCRdb used MiXCR to reprocess the 5' RACE reads, holding one entry per CDR3 protein. The top ten hold roughly 30% of the sample, which has approximately 690,000 distinct CDR3 sequences, 40% to 45% seen once. The sequencing sample was made of blood. The receptors derive from a man older than 75 in good health.

V usage is TRBV10-2 and J usage is TRBJ1-5; D may be TRBD1 (5 bases). This CDR3 comprises 14 residues. Trimming removed 2 bases from V and 4 bases from J, with 9 bases in between. Germline CDR1 is WSHSY and CDR2 is SAAADI. CDR3 amino acids: CASSEPGGNQPQHF. The CDR3, as DNA: TGCGCCAGCAGTGAGCCGGGGGGGAATCAGCCCCAGCATTTT.

This chain uses TRBV20-1 with TRBJ1-2; no firm D call. Germline CDR1 and CDR2: DFQATT and SNEGSKA (reference sequence). The length of the CDR3 is 13 residues. The V end was cut by 2 bases, the J end by 5 bases, with 12 bases between. CDR3 sequence: CSARIAERYGYTF. The DNA of the CDR3 is TGCAGTGCTAGAATCGCGGAGCGATATGGCTACACCTTC.

This chain joins TRBV13 and TRBJ1-2, with 7 bases fitting TRBD1. Germline V lookup: CDR1 PRHDT, CDR2 FYEKMQ (reference sequence). The CDR3 contains 14 residues. V was pared by 6 bases and J by 4 bases, with 8 bases of the junction left unmatched. The CDR3 reads CASSPFGTVYGYTF. The CDR3 DNA sequence: TGTGCCAGCAGTCCCTTCGGGACAGTCTATGGCTACACCTTC.

The genes are TRBV9 and TRBJ1-4, with 8 positions matching TRBD1. V trimming: 2 bases; J trimming: 7 bases; junction bases outside the gene matches: 10. The CDR3 length is 16 residues. Germline V gene data show CDR1 as SGDLS and CDR2 as YYNGEE. The CDR3: CASSVDQGAILEKLFF. The CDR3 DNA reads as TGTGCCAGCAGCGTGGATCAGGGGGCGATTCTTGAAAAACTGTTTTTT.

Only a few counts were recorded for this clonotype. J is TRBJ2-7 and V is TRBV20-1, with D possibly being TRBD1 (6 bases). Germline CDR1 and CDR2: DFQATT and SNEGSKA (reference sequence). The CDR3 covers 16 residues. V dropped 3 bases and J dropped 1 base, with 19 bases sitting between them. Written as DNA, the CDR3 is TGCAGTGCTAGCCCGGTAATACTGGACAGATCCTACGAGCAGTACTTC. It codes for CSASPVILDRSYEQYF.

This clonotype was counted between two and nine times. V is TRBV10-3 and J is TRBJ1-2; D is possibly TRBD1 (5 bases). CDR3 size: 14 residues. The V gene lost 0 bases and the J gene lost 2 bases, with 7 bases spanning the gap. The V gene's germline CDR1 is ENHRY and CDR2 SYGVKD. CDR3 residues: CAISESGGNYGYTF. The CDR3 nucleotides read TGTGCCATCAGTGAGTCGGGGGGGAACTATGGCTACACCTTC.

This clonotype was seen only a few times. This chain connects TRBV24-1 to TRBJ2-2; D uncertain. This CDR3 spans 11 amino acids. CDR1 and CDR2 (germline): KGHDR, SFDVKD. V lost 6 bases and J 7 bases, leaving 5 bases between the germline ends. This chain's CDR3 is CATSSGGELFF. The CDR3 nucleotides are TGTGCCACCAGTTCCGGCGGGGAGCTGTTTTTT.

The J gene is TRBJ1-6, the V gene TRBV9; 11 positions agree with TRBD1. This CDR3 has 15 residues. The germline V gene has CDR1 SGDLS and CDR2 YYNGEE. Trimming at V came to 3 bases and at J to 6 bases, leaving 2 bases not matched to a gene. CDR3 sequence reads: CASSGTGGLNSPLHF. The CDR3, as DNA: TGTGCCAGCAGCGGGACAGGGGGCCTTAATTCACCCCTCCACTTT.

This clonotype was counted between two and nine times. The J gene is TRBJ1-2, the V gene TRBV7-2; D not resolved. CDR3 size: 15 residues. Germline CDR1 reads SGHTA; CDR2 reads FQGNSA. Trimming left V 5 bases short and J 0 bases short, with 13 bases between. This chain's CDR3 is CASSPRRTTNYGYTF. DNA of the CDR3: TGTGCCAGCAGCCCCCGGCGAACCACTAACTATGGCTACACCTTC.

This chain links TRBV18 with TRBJ2-1; no definite D call. The J call may be faulty, since TRBJ2-7 better matches the DNA end. Germline CDR1 reads KGHSH; CDR2 reads LQKENI. This CDR3 comprises 15 residues. The CDR3 is CASSQQPSEVNEQYF. CDR3 nucleotide sequence: TGTGCCAGCTCACAACAGCCCTCCGAGGTCAATGAGCAGTACTTC.

This rearrangement joins TRBV11-2 to TRBJ2-7; D not certain. The V and J ends lost 5 bases and 0 bases respectively, with 11 bases between them. This CDR3 spans 14 amino acids. The germline V gene has CDR1 SGHAT and CDR2 FQNNGV. In nucleotides, the CDR3 is TGTGCCAGCAGCACGACGGTGAGCTCCTACGAGCAGTACTTC. Translated, it gives CASSTTVSSYEQYF.

This chain uses TRBV7-2 with TRBJ2-1, with 11 bases identical to TRBD2. The junction had 10 bases not matched to a gene; V was cut back by 5 bases and J by 10 bases. CDR1 and CDR2 (germline): SGHTA, FQGNSA. The CDR3 contains 15 residues. CDR3 amino acids: CASSQISGGAVEQFF. In nucleotides, the CDR3 is TGTGCCAGCAGCCAGATTAGCGGGGGGGCCGTGGAGCAGTTCTTC.

The chain carries TRBV7-2 and TRBJ1-1; D is undetermined. V lost 5 bases and J lost 0, with 7 bases in between. The germline V gene has CDR1 SGHTA and CDR2 FQGNSA. CDR3 length: 13 residues. The DNA of the CDR3 is TGTGCCAGCAGCCGTCTTCTGAACACTGAAGCTTTCTTT. Translation gives CASSRLLNTEAFF.

This clonotype was counted only a few times. The V and J genes are TRBV27 and TRBJ1-4; D gene uncertain. The germline CDR1 and CDR2 sequences are MNHEY and SMNVEV (reference sequence). The V gene lost 6 bases and the J gene lost 3 bases, with 14 bases spanning the gap. This CDR3 is 15 amino acids long. Here the CDR3 reads CASRAVAVPNEKLFF. The CDR3 DNA follows: TGTGCCAGCAGGGCGGTAGCAGTACCTAATGAAAAACTGTTTTTT.

The V call is TRBV20-1, the J call TRBJ1-5; D not resolved. The CDR3 has 13 amino acids. Trimming took off 1 base at V and 5 bases at J, with 9 bases between the two ends. CDR1 is DFQATT, CDR2 SNEGSKA, per germline (reference sequence). CDR3 region: CSARAKTHQPQHF. CDR3 nucleotide sequence: TGCAGTGCTAGAGCGAAGACCCATCAGCCCCAGCATTTT.

The rearrangement joins TRBV3-1 to TRBJ1-2; a weak D match, TRBD1 (5 bases). Germline lookup yields CDR1 LGHDT and CDR2 YNNKEL (reference sequence). V dropped 8 bases and J dropped 8 bases, with 12 bases sitting between them. The CDR3 totals 11 residues. Written as DNA, the CDR3 is TGTGCCAGCTTCCAAAGGGGAGGCTACACCTTC. Encoded protein: CASFQRGGYTF.

V is TRBV6-2 or TRBV6-3 and J is TRBJ2-5; TRBD2 matches at 7 bases. Germline trimming cut 2 bases from V and 2 bases from J; bases unmatched to any gene: 5. Looked up from germline, CDR1 is MNHEY and CDR2 is SVGEGT. The CDR3 loop spans 15 amino acids. The DNA for the CDR3 is TGTGCCAGCAGTTACGCTGCGGGGGAGCAAGAGACCCAGTACTTC. Translating it yields CASSYAAGEQETQYF.

The gene calls are TRBV29-1 and TRBJ1-1, with D maybe TRBD1 (6 bases). The CDR3 has 14 amino acids. The germline V gene encodes CDR1 SQVTM and CDR2 ANQGSEA. The V end lost 0 bases, the J end lost 5 bases, and 13 bases lay between the germline ends. For the CDR3, the DNA is TGCAGCGTTGAAGATAAAGGGGGGGGAACTGAAGCTTTCTTT. Residues: CSVEDKGGGTEAFF.